What follows is one T cell receptor (beta chain) and its context. Its cognate antigen has yet to be identified. One base away there is no much larger clone; base qualities are not given. This sample stems from a study of cytomegalovirus exposure and HLA in healthy donors (dated by TCRdb to the late 2010s). Some background on the complete study: An earlier analysis of fewer than 750 of the donors reported roughly 300 Gb of sequence data and 90 million to 120 million unique TCR beta sequences obtained from roughly 180 million T cells. Around 300 gigabases of sequencing data and 70 million to 100 million unique TCR sequences were included in an early release covering about 600 HLA-typed donors. The genetic ancestry cluster associated with self-reported Caucasian donors included over 80% of the 300 to 450 genotyped donors. The study aimed to test whether cataloging public T cell receptors could reveal signatures of past pathogen exposure. Using immunosequencing, the study profiled T cell repertoires from about 620 subjects and related those repertoires to cytomegalovirus serostatus. A separate validation cohort of 90 to 150 different subjects was used in addition to the approximately 670-subject first cohort. To predict cytomegalovirus infection status, the study brought together high-throughput TCR immunosequencing, statistical association of individual TCRs with disease status, and machine learning. To study patterns of TCR occurrence, a later analysis re-analyzed previously published TCR beta repertoires from 700 or so donors and added high-resolution HLA genotyping. In the later analysis, no new phenotypic data were used to find candidate immune exposures; instead, reliance was placed on TCR beta sequences and their occurrence across donors. An earlier analysis of about 600 of the donors used high-throughput TCR beta sequencing to judge whether each TCR beta V gene segment behaved as functional or pseudogenic. Donor age, sex, ethnicity and CMV serostatus were compiled together with the repertoire data. A later genetic analysis used genome-wide SNP genotypes for about three fifths of the 666 donors, treating that subset as a discovery cohort. All discovery cohort repertoires had been generated using a single sequencing platform. Both class I and class II loci were covered by HLA typing, at four-digit resolution. The number of donors typed differed by locus, with about 629-640 for A, B, C, DRB1 and DQB1, 522 for DQA1, some 570 for DPA1, and approximately 470 for DPB1. Five DR-DQ haplotypes were handled as single units for association and clustering, since linkage in the cohort was strong. On average, roughly 250,000 unique TCR beta nucleotide sequences were sequenced per donor among 300 to 500 genotyped donors of the cohort, with 15% to 20% of those sequences being non-productive. On the study overall, not on this receptor specifically: This cohort had only TCR beta chains sequenced, and the lack of alpha or paired-chain data limited which features could be detected. An earlier analysis of approximately 530 of the donors showed that most TCR beta V segments appeared in productive rearrangements either about 90% or about 30% of the time, which broadly matched IMGT annotations. A further reported finding was that TCR beta sequences accurately predicted the HLA-A and HLA-B alleles for most subjects in the first cohort. Most CMV-associated TCR beta chains appeared to be HLA-restricted in a later analysis, and the HLA associations seemed to be driven largely by CMV exposure. In a later analysis, the rate of TCR association differed among HLA loci, with DRB1 alleles having the most associated TCRs and HLA-C alleles having the fewest. A total of some 180 TCR beta chains were listed by the study as associated with cytomegalovirus. In a later analysis, several top co-occurrence clusters were reported to appear linked to parvovirus B19, influenza, CMV and Epstein-Barr virus. A few of the identified cytomegalovirus-associated TCR beta chains were confirmed in vitro to be specific for cytomegalovirus antigens. In both the original and validation cohorts, the classifier was reported to diagnose cytomegalovirus status with high specificity and sensitivity. V-gene and J-gene trimming of TCR beta chains was associated with a missense DCLRE1C variant in a later genetic analysis, and the association was replicated in an independent cohort. Most TCR sequences were seen in very few donors, while some public TCRs were found in many individuals. In a later analysis, HLA-associated TCR beta chains showed more clonal expansion and lower generation probabilities than non-associated chains that were equally common. The sequencing pipeline was judged likely to have produced a cluster of highly shared sequence variants as a technical artifact. Some IMGT-functional V segments, including TRBV6-2 and TRBV6-3, could not be distinguished by the 87-base-pair reads and were therefore excluded. The only immune exposure information available for the cohort was CMV serostatus. Presence/absence analyses assumed roughly uniform sequencing depth across donors, an assumption that may not hold. At a false discovery rate of 0.05, a later analysis linked some 17,000 TCR beta sequences to specific HLA alleles. Because counts were too low, approximately 18 rarely observed V segments, including chromosome 9 orphons, were excluded from the earlier analysis of around 640 of the donors. HLA typing was unavailable for some donors at each locus, so association tests used only the typed subset. According to a later genetic analysis, donors in an Asian-associated ancestry cluster had fewer N-insertions in productive TCRs than the roughly 700-donor mean. Linkage disequilibrium might explain the correlated functional status among segregating V segments, but an unknown experimental factor could not be ruled out. When HLA alleles, especially DR and DQ, strongly co-occurred, attributing TCR associations to individual alleles was difficult. The authors suggested that the approach could potentially be extended to other disease states and immunological phenotypes.

The library was generated by the immunoSEQ multiplex PCR assay. For the multiplex PCR, a mixture combining 60 forward primers for TCR Vbeta segments and 13 reverse primers for TCR Jbeta segments was used. The CDR3 region of rearranged TCR beta genes was amplified from genomic DNA by a multiplex PCR assay. The Illumina HiSeq System was used to sequence the amplified TCR beta libraries as 87-base-pair reads. The paper's processing steps were these. A later analysis tallied roughly 78 million unique TCR beta chains across the roughly 610 repertoires, and approximately 9.9 million of those chains were shared by two or more donors. Raw reads were error-corrected and collapsed into unique sequences with a nearest-neighbor algorithm that merged closely related sequences to remove PCR and sequencing errors. CDR3 sequences were aligned to IMGT reference sequences to assign V, D and J gene segments. For a sequence to be retained, a match of at least six nucleotides was required to both a V gene segment and a J gene segment. A rearrangement counted as productive if the CDR3 had no stop codons and remained in frame with V and J, and every other rearrangement counted as non-productive. CDR3 was defined according to IMGT convention as the region running from the second conserved V-encoded cysteine to the conserved J-encoded phenylalanine. The earlier analysis of 587 of the donors excluded any sequence lacking an unambiguous match to a single V gene segment. An earlier analysis of fewer than 750 of the donors called V segments functional above 56.7% productive rearrangements and segregating when the between-donor standard deviation exceeded 5%. A statistical classification framework was developed to diagnose cytomegalovirus status using the catalog of TCR beta chain sequences. V and J gene assignment, in a later analysis, came from comparing TCR nucleotide sequences with IMGT/GENE-DB human TR gene sequences. The TCRdist pipeline was used in a later analysis to assign CDR3 sequences and most-parsimonious VDJ recombination scenarios. In a later analysis, every TCR beta chain was defined by the combination of its CDR3 amino acid sequence and its V-gene family, and reads without a unique V-gene family were dropped. To address suspected cross-contamination and a sequencing artifact, a later analysis removed a few hundred highly shared, low-generation-probability nucleotide sequences. In a later analysis, a clonal expansion index for each public chain was calculated from normalized within-repertoire ranks of inferred template counts. A later analysis computed generation probabilities with a VDJ recombination model fitted to out-of-frame rearrangements, and checked the results against IGoR. Hypergeometric tests were used in a later analysis to score TCR-TCR, TCR-HLA and TCR-CMV co-occurrence, with a repertoire-size bias correction applied to the TCR pairs. A later analysis estimated false discovery rates by permuting HLA or CMV assignments 20 times. In a later analysis, co-occurring TCRs were grouped using DBSCAN, with TCRdist sequence similarity added in when clustering inside HLA-allele-positive subsets. Repertoires with fewer than 30,000 or more than 120,000 public chains were left out of co-occurrence clustering, as were four to six repertoires with anomalous nucleotide sharing. TCRdb holds this immuneACCESS table with in-frame rearrangements only. Some clones are missing; in checked studies, unresolved V genes explain under half, and the rest has no known cause. From that table come the V and J calls and clone size; the DNA was used to work out D and trimming. The sample records tens of thousands of clones, roughly 77% of which are singletons. The top ten clonotypes cover under 15% of the sample.

The cysteine opens and the phenylalanine closes a CDR3 of 12 amino acids. Only the CDR3 DNA stays, 36 bases, in frame from base 1. In the germline V gene, CDR1 corresponds to SNHLY and CDR2 to FYNNEI. V drops 5 bases and J drops 10 bases, leaving 12 bases in between. In total, 500 to 700 healthy bone marrow donors made up the cohort. All cohort members were sampled while nominally healthy, although unrecorded immune exposures were likely present. The donor tested CMV seropositive and was one of the 289 seropositive cohort members. Every donor gave a peripheral blood sample, and the peripheral blood mononuclear cells from that sample were used for TCR beta sequencing. Genomic DNA was extracted from the blood cell samples with the Qiagen DNeasy Blood Extraction Kit.

The chain joins TRBV2 to TRBJ2-1, with no reliable assignment of the D segment. Sequenced: PBMCs. The TCR was taken from a woman aged 40-49 years in good health and CMV-seropositive. This receptor carries the CDR3 CASSLSILEQFF. The DNA reads TGTGCCAGCAGTCTTAGCATCCTGGAGCAGTTCTTC.